The present T cell receptor (beta chain) was sequenced within a study of cytomegalovirus exposure and HLA in healthy donors. Across the study: The 90 to 150 validation repertoires and the 650 to 850 first-cohort repertoires shared a platform, a later analysis reported.

As concerns this clone: Its antigen is undetermined.

The study, taken as a whole, reports: According to a subsequent analysis, TCR clusters identified in the first cohort showed a tendency to co-occur across the approximately 120 validation repertoires. Three chains linked to CMV were shown in vitro to be specific for CMV antigens. The listing of roughly 160 TCR beta chains classed them as cytomegalovirus-associated.

Germline CDR1 reads MGHDK; CDR2 reads SYGVNS. The CDR3 runs to 13 residues. Trimming at V came to 6 bases and at J to 4 bases, leaving 4 bases not matched to a gene. Using immunoSEQ multiplex PCR, the repertoire was profiled, and TCRdb retains in-frame clones only, with some absent. The data contain tens of thousands of clones, 85% to 95% of them singletons. The sample was PBMCs. This TCR came from a woman aged 18 to 35 in good health and CMV-seronegative. The chain is built from TRBV25-1 and TRBJ2-7, with 9 bases lining up with TRBD1. The CDR3 sequence is CASRDRGAYEQYF. The CDR3 bases are TGTGCCAGCAGAGACAGGGGGGCTTACGAGCAGTACTTC.